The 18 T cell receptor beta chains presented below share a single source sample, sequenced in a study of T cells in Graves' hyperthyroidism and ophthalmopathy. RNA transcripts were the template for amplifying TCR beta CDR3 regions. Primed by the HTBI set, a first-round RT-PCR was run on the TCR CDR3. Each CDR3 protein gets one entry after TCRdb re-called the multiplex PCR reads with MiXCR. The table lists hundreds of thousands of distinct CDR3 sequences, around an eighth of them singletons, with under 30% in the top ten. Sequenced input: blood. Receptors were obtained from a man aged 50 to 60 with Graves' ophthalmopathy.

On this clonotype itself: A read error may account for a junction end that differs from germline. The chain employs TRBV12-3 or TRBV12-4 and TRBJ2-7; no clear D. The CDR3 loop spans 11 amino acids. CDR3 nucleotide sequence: TGTGCCGGCAGTTTAGGCTACGAGCAGTACTTC. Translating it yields CAGSLGYEQYF.

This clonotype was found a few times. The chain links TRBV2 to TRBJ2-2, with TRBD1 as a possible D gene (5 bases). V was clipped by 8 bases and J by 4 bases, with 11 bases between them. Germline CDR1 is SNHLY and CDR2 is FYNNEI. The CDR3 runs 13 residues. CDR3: CASVAGPTGELFF. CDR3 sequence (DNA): TGTGCCAGCGTCGCAGGGCCCACCGGGGAGCTGTTTTTT.

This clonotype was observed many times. The CDR3 bases are TGTGCCAGCAGCACGGGACAGGGGAGCACAGATACGCAGTATTTT. The encoded protein is CASSTGQGSTDTQYF. The chain has TRBV7-8 and TRBJ2-3, with TRBD1 identical over 10 bases. The CDR3 contains 15 residues. Germline lookup yields CDR1 SGHVS and CDR2 FQNEAQ. V lost 5 bases and J lost 0; bases outside the gene matches: 2. The full variable domain, with the rest looked up from reference TRBV7-8 and TRBJ2-3, is GAGVSQSPRYKVAKRGQDVALRCDPISGHVSLFWYQQALGQGPEFLTYFQNEAQLDKSGLPSDRFFAERPEGSVSTLKIQRTQQEDSAVYLCASSTGQGSTDTQYFGPGTRLTVL.

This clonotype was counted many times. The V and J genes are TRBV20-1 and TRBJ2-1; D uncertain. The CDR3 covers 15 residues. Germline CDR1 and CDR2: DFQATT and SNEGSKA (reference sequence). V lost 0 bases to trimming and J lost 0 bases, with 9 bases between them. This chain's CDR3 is CSARDWAVSYNEQFF. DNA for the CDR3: TGCAGTGCTAGAGATTGGGCGGTCTCCTACAATGAGCAGTTCTTC.

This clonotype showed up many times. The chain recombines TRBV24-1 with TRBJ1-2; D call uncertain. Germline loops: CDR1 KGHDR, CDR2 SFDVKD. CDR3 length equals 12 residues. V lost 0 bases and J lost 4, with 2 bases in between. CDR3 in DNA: TGTGCCACCAGTGATTTGGTCTATGGCTACACCTTC. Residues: CATSDLVYGYTF.

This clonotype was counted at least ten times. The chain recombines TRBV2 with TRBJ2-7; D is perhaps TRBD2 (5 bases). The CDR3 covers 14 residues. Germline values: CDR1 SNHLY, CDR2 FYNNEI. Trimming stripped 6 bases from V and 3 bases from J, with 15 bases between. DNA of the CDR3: TGTGCCAGCAGCGCCCTGGGGAGCGGCTACGAGCAGTACTTC. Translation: CASSALGSGYEQYF.

The CDR3 DNA reads as TGTGCCACCTCCGGGACTAGCCTAGGTACAGATACGCAGTATTTT. Amino acid sequence: CATSGTSLGTDTQYF. The chain joins TRBV15 to TRBJ2-3, with 9 bases that match TRBD2. V trimming: 8 bases; J trimming: 3 bases; junction bases outside the gene matches: 9. Germline CDR1 reads LNHNV; CDR2 reads YYDKDF (reference sequence). This CDR3 region has 15 residues.

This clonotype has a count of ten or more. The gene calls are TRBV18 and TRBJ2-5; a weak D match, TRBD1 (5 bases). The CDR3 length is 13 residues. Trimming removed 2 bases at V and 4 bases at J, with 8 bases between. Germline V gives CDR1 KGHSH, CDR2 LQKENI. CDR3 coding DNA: TGTGCCAGCTCACCAGGGGCTTCAGAGACCCAGTACTTC. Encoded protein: CASSPGASETQYF.

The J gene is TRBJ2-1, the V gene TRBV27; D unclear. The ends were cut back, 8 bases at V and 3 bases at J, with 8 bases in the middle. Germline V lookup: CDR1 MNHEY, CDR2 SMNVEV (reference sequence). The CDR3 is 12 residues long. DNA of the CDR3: TGTGCCAGCTGGGTCAGCTACAATGAGCAGTTCTTC. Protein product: CASWVSYNEQFF.

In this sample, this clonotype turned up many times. The CDR3, as DNA: TGTGCCAGCTCCAGCGGCGGGCCAGGGGTATCGGGCGAGCAGTACTTC. This codes for CASSSGGPGVSGEQYF. The chain links TRBV18 to TRBJ2-7, with a possible D match to TRBD1 (6 bases). V was clipped by 6 bases and J by 6 bases, with 24 bases between them. The CDR3 totals 16 residues. Germline V gene lookup returns CDR1 KGHSH and CDR2 LQKENI.

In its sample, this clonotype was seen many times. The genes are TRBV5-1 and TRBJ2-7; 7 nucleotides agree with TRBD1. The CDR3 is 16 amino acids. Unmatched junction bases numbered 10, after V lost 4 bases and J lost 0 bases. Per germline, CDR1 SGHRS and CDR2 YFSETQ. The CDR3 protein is CASSRTGQKTSYEQYF. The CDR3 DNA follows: TGCGCCAGCAGCCGGACGGGACAGAAGACCTCCTACGAGCAGTACTTC.

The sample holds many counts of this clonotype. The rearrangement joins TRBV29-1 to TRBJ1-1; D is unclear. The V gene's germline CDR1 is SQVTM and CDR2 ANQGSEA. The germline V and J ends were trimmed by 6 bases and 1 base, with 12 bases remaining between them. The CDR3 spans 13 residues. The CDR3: CSVHTPRNTEAFF. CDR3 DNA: TGCAGCGTCCATACTCCAAGGAACACTGAAGCTTTCTTT.

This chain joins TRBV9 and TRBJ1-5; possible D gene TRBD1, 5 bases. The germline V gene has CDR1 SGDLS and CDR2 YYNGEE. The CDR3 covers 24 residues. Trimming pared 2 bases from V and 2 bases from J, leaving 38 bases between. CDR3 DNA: TGTGCCAGCAGCGTCAAACCCCCCTATCCCATCGACAGCCTTTGGGGATATTGCAATCAGCCCCAGCATTTT. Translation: CASSVKPPYPIDSLWGYCNQPQHF.

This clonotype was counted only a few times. The CDR3, as DNA: TGTGCCAGCAGTGGGGCGGCTGAGCGGCCAGATACGCAGTATTTT. Amino acids: CASSGAAERPDTQYF. This chain connects TRBV12-3 or TRBV12-4 to TRBJ2-3; D possibly matches TRBD1 or TRBD2 (5 bases each). The germline V and J ends were trimmed by 5 bases and 4 bases, with 16 bases remaining between them. The CDR3 loop spans 15 amino acids.

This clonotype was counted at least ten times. CDR3 DNA sequence: TGTGCCAGCTCACCACGGCGAGGATCAAACACTGAAGCTTTCTTT. Its translation: CASSPRRGSNTEAFF. The V and J genes are TRBV18 and TRBJ1-1; no reliable D call. Deletions cut 1 base from V and 2 bases from J, with 11 bases between. CDR3 length: 15 residues. Per the germline V gene, CDR1 is KGHSH and CDR2 is LQKENI.

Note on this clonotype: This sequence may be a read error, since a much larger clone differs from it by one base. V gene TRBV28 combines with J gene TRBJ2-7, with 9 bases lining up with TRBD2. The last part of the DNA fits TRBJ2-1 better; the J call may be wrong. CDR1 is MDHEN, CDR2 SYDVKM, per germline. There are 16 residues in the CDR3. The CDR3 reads CASRSSSGTSSYEQFF. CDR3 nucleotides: TGTGCCAGCAGGTCGTCTAGCGGGACCAGCTCCTACGAGCAGTTCTTC.

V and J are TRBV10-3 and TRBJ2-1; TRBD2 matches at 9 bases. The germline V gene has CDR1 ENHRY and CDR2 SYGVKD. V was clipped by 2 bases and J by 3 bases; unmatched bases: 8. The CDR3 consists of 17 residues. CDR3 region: CAISERGLAGNYNEQFF. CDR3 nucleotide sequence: TGTGCCATCAGTGAGAGAGGGCTAGCGGGAAACTACAATGAGCAGTTCTTC.

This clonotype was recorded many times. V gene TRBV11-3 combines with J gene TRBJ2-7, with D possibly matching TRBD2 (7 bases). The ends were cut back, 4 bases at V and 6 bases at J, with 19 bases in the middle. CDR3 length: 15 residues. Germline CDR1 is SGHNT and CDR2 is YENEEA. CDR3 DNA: TGTGCCAGCAGCTCCCGGTGGGGGGGGGCTGTCGAGCAGTACTTC. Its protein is CASSSRWGGAVEQYF.